These 18 T cell receptor beta chains were sequenced from one sample in a study of blood T cell repertoires in COVID-19. Only in-frame clones appear in the TCRdb table, and some are missing; sequencing was by immunoSEQ multiplex PCR. The table has some 230,000 clones, approximately 90% seen once. Source material: PBMCs or T cells enriched from blood (not recorded which). The origin of the receptors is a woman between 18 and 30 years old in a cohort exposed to, infected with or recovered from COVID-19 (not recorded which).

The V and J genes are TRBV19 and TRBJ1-5; D is uncertain. The CDR3 totals 15 residues. Between the trimmed V and J ends, which lost 6 bases and 3 bases, there was a span of 15 bases. Germline CDR1 reads LNHDA; CDR2 reads SQIVND (reference sequence). The CDR3 spells CASSGPRRDNQPQHF. DNA for the CDR3: TGTGCCAGTAGCGGCCCACGGAGGGACAATCAGCCCCAGCATTTT.

Here the CDR3 reads CASSLEGGNYNSPLHF. The CDR3, as DNA: TGTGCCAGCAGCTTGGAAGGGGGCAACTATAATTCACCCCTCCACTTT. The chain employs TRBV5-4 and TRBJ1-6; TRBD1 matches 7 bases. This CDR3 is built from 16 residues. V dropped 0 bases and J dropped 3; count of bases not matched to a gene: 3. Germline CDR1 SGHNT, CDR2 YYREEE (reference sequence).

The CDR3 here is CASSPGQVRQPQHF. The CDR3 nucleotides are TGTGCCAGCAGCCCCGGACAGGTCAGACAGCCCCAGCATTTT. The chain has TRBV7-2 and TRBJ1-5, with 7 bases matching TRBD1. V was clipped by 5 bases and J by 7 bases; unmatched bases: 8. The CDR3 has 14 amino acids. Germline loops: CDR1 SGHTA, CDR2 FQGNSA.

The chain is built from TRBV10-1 and TRBJ1-4, with TRBD1 matching over 9 bases. With V trimmed by 5 bases and J by 8 bases, 6 bases remained unmatched. Per the germline V gene, CDR1 is WNHNN and CDR2 is SYGVQD (reference sequence). This CDR3 is built from 14 residues. CDR3 DNA: TGCGCCAGCAGTTCGGACAGGGGAGGCGAAAAACTGTTTTTT. This sequence encodes CASSSDRGGEKLFF.

The chain carries TRBV5-6 and TRBJ1-3; unclear D gene. There are 15 residues in the CDR3. Germline V gene lookup returns CDR1 SGHDT and CDR2 YYEEEE. Trimming took off 0 bases at V and 2 bases at J, with 9 bases between the two ends. CDR3 protein: CASSLGAGAGNTIYF. Here the CDR3 DNA reads TGTGCCAGCAGCTTGGGGGCAGGTGCTGGAAACACCATATATTTT.

V and J are TRBV5-5 and TRBJ1-1; 7 bases are a match to TRBD1. The germline gives CDR1 SGHKS, CDR2 YYEKEE (reference sequence). J gave up 1 base and V 4 bases, and 1 base lay outside the gene matches. This CDR3 region has 13 residues. CDR3 nucleotides: TGTGCCAGCAGCCGACAGGGGAACACTGAAGCTTTCTTT. It encodes CASSRQGNTEAFF.

V is TRBV5-1 and J is TRBJ2-2; 11 positions agree with TRBD2. CDR3 size: 16 residues. CDR1 is SGHRS and CDR2 is YFSETQ in the germline V gene. V trimming: 6 bases; J trimming: 3 bases; junction bases outside the gene matches: 7. CDR3 nucleotides: TGCGCCAGCAAACCGGGACTAGCGGAGTACACCGGGGAGCTGTTTTTT. It encodes CASKPGLAEYTGELFF.

There are a few counts of this clone. The chain carries TRBV7-9 and TRBJ2-7; TRBD2 matches at 16 bases. The CDR3 is 17 amino acids. Germline V gene data show CDR1 as SEHNR and CDR2 as FQNEAQ (reference sequence). Unmatched junction bases numbered 8, after V lost 6 bases and J lost 3 bases. The CDR3 DNA sequence: TGTGCCAGCAGTTGGCCGGGACTAGCGGGAGGGAACTACGAGCAGTACTTC. Translation: CASSWPGLAGGNYEQYF.

This chain uses TRBV7-8 with TRBJ2-6; no definite D call. The V end was cut by 5 bases, the J end by 1 base, with 12 bases between. This CDR3 region has 16 residues. The V gene's germline CDR1 is SGHVS and CDR2 FQNEAQ. DNA of the CDR3: TGTGCCAGCAGCGATAGAGGTATTTCTGGGGCCAACGTCCTGACTTTC. This codes for CASSDRGISGANVLTF.

The CDR3 DNA reads as TGTGCCAGCGAGGAGGGGGGGTACAATGAGCAGTTCTTC. Protein sequence: CASEEGGYNEQFF. V is TRBV6-5 and J is TRBJ2-1; maybe TRBD2 (7 bases). Trimming took 8 bases from V and 4 from J, leaving 12 bases between them. CDR1 and CDR2 from the germline V gene are MNHEY and SVGAGI. The CDR3 runs to 13 residues.

The chain joins TRBV18 to TRBJ1-1; D is possibly TRBD1 (6 bases). Germline CDR1 is KGHSH and CDR2 is LQKENI. This CDR3 has 15 residues. The V end was cut by 3 bases, the J end by 6 bases, with 17 bases between. CDR3 bases: TGTGCCAGCTCACCCCAGCAGGGGAGCGGCGCTGAAGCTTTCTTT. Amino acid sequence: CASSPQQGSGAEAFF.

The V gene is TRBV2, the J gene TRBJ1-2, with D perhaps matching TRBD1 (6 bases). Germline CDR1 is SNHLY and CDR2 is FYNNEI. V gave up 6 bases and J gave up 0 bases, with 8 bases separating them. This CDR3 has 13 amino acids. The CDR3 nucleotides read TGTGCCAGCAGGGACAGTCCTAACTATGGCTACACCTTC. This codes for CASRDSPNYGYTF.

The chain has TRBV5-1 and TRBJ1-1, with TRBD1 as a possible D gene (5 bases). The CDR3 has 15 residues. V was pared by 3 bases and J by 0 bases, with 12 bases between. Germline CDR1 SGHRS, CDR2 YFSETQ. The CDR3: CASSSSTAMNTEAFF. For the CDR3, the DNA is TGCGCCAGCAGCTCTTCGACAGCGATGAACACTGAAGCTTTCTTT.

The chain joins TRBV9 to TRBJ1-1, with D uncertain. The CDR3 sequence is 15 residues long. Germline CDR1 SGDLS, CDR2 YYNGEE. V shed 3 bases and J shed 1 base, with 13 bases lying between them. The CDR3 region has the DNA TGTGCCAGCAGCGCGGCGTGGGGAGGGAACACTGAAGCTTTCTTT. Translation gives CASSAAWGGNTEAFF.

This rearrangement joins TRBV15 to TRBJ1-4; 7 positions agree with TRBD1. This CDR3 contains 17 residues. The germline CDR1 and CDR2 sequences are LNHNV and YYDKDF (reference sequence). V lost 2 bases to trimming and J lost 4 bases; unmatched junction nucleotides: 10. The DNA for the CDR3 is TGTGCCACCAGCAGAACAGCCGGGACAGCTAGTAATGAAAAACTGTTTTTT. Translation gives CATSRTAGTASNEKLFF.

This clone was observed a single time. The chain is built from TRBV9 and TRBJ1-1; D gene unclear. V lost 4 bases, J lost 8 bases, and 21 bases lay in between. This CDR3 spans 15 amino acids. Germline CDR1 reads SGDLS; CDR2 reads YYNGEE. For the CDR3, the DNA is TGTGCCAGCAGCTTCGACTTAGGGAGAATGGAAGAAGCTTTCTTT. This encodes CASSFDLGRMEEAFF.

A remark on this clone: Different DNA sequences within this sample yield the same CDR3. V and J are TRBV5-1 and TRBJ2-3; TRBD1 aligns across 8 bases. The V gene end was trimmed by 3 bases and the J gene end by 3 bases; junction bases not matched to a gene: 3. The CDR3 consists of 14 residues. Germline-derived CDR1 and CDR2 are SGHRS and YFSETQ. The CDR3, as DNA: TGCGCCAGCAGCTCTGGACAGGGAACAGATACGCAGTATTTT. Protein: CASSSGQGTDTQYF.

The chain is built from TRBV28 and TRBJ1-2; 8 nucleotides line up with TRBD1. Germline CDR1 and CDR2: MDHEN and SYDVKM. The CDR3 is made up of 12 amino acids. V lost 5 bases to trimming and J lost 12 bases; unmatched junction nucleotides: 8. The CDR3 loop is CASSPDRDKDTF. The CDR3 DNA reads TGTGCCAGCAGTCCGGACAGGGATAAGGACACCTTC.